This T cell receptor beta chain was sequenced during a study of T cell repertoires in cytomegalovirus infection. Across the study: Matching HLA type, along with CMV infection, was indicated by public TCR beta signatures.

TCRdb re-called the reads through MiXCR, storing one row per CDR3 protein. The table includes fewer than 1,000,000 distinct CDR3 sequences, approximately 31% detected once. To note about this clonotype: What it binds is unknown.

Germline CDR1 MNHEY, CDR2 SMNVEV (reference sequence). This CDR3 has 17 amino acids. Trimming removed 6 bases at V and 0 bases at J, with 18 bases between. Findings of the study overall: The study found HLA-C-restricted CMV-specific TCR beta clonotypes dominating the ex vivo response.

The chain combines TRBV27 with TRBJ2-4; no clear D. This receptor was identified in a human donor in good health (CMV status not recorded). Some clones in this sample may be carry-over from other donors' samples. The source was cultured CD8+ T cells from PBMCs, collected from culture after CMV antigen stimulation. Here the CDR3 DNA reads TGTGCCAGCAGCCTAAAAGCCGCTAACGTAGCCAAAAACATTCAGTACTTC. As protein: CASSLKAANVAKNIQYF.